These T cell receptor beta chains were read from a single sample in a study of T-cell memory formation after mild COVID-19. TCRdb independently ran MiXCR on the 5' RACE reads; one entry per CDR3 protein. The data show 550,000 to 700,000 distinct CDR3 sequences, 17% seen once. The specimen sequenced was PBMCs or a T cell subset sorted from them (not recorded which). These receptors were taken from an adult woman who had mild COVID-19 (a few samples of this study predate the infection). Cell type and time point are not known. Both conserved end residues are part of each CDR3. The D gene is left open where the match is weak. Size tells how often a clone was seen (once, few, many) or the class of an expanded clone, and some rows leave it out.

clone_size j_call v_call d_call cdr3_nt cdr3_aa
many TRBJ2-5 TRBV9 - TGTGCCAGCAGCGGGGACGGAAAAGAGACCCAGTACTTC CASSGDGKETQYF
- TRBJ1-3 TRBV2 TRBD1 TGTGCCAGCAGTGCTGGACAGGGGAGCTCTGGAAACACCATATATTTT CASSAGQGSSGNTIYF
- TRBJ2-1 TRBV4-3 - TGCGCCAGCAGCCAAGAATTAGCGGTTACCCTCGGTCAGTTCTTC CASSQELAVTLGQFF
few TRBJ2-1 TRBV7-2 TRBD1 TGTGCCAGCAGCTTCAGGGGGCACGATGAGCAGTTCTTC CASSFRGHDEQFF
few TRBJ2-2 TRBV7-6 - TGTGCCAGCAGCCCCAGGGCATCGACCGGGGAGCTGTTTTTT CASSPRASTGELFF
few TRBJ1-1 TRBV11-3 TRBD1 TGTGCCAGCAGCTTAGAGCTCGACAGGGGTACTGAAGCTTTCTTT CASSLELDRGTEAFF
- TRBJ2-3 TRBV5-1 TRBD1 TGCGCCAGCAGCTTAGGGACAGGAGATGCAGATACGCAGTATTTT CASSLGTGDADTQYF
few TRBJ1-2 TRBV19 - TGTGCCAGCAGTGATGGGGGCTACACCTTC CASSDGGYTF
few TRBJ2-2 TRBV30 TRBD1 TGTGCCTGGAGTGTAGGGGGCGGGAACACCGGGGAGCTGTTTTTT CAWSVGGGNTGELFF
- TRBJ1-1 TRBV6-1 - TGTGCCAGCAGTGAAGGACAAGACCGGGAGGCTTTCTTT CASSEGQDREAFF
- TRBJ2-1 TRBV5-1 - TGCGCCAGCAGCTTGGACTCGTTGGGGGTTTCGGTCTTC CASSLDSLGVSVF
few TRBJ1-1 TRBV12-3/TRBV12-4 - TGTGCCAGCAGTTTAGCTGGAGAATACACTGAAGCTTTCTTT CASSLAGEYTEAFF
few TRBJ2-2 TRBV4-3 - TGCGCCAGCAGCCAAGTGTTGATCACCGGGGAGCTGTTTTTT CASSQVLITGELFF
few TRBJ2-3 TRBV29-1 TRBD1 TGCAGCGTTGCTCCTACAGGGGCCAGCACAGATACGCAGTATTTT CSVAPTGASTDTQYF
few TRBJ1-1 TRBV11-2 - TGTGCCAGCAGCCTCCCCACAGGGTTAATTGGCAGTGAAGCTTTCTTT CASSLPTGLIGSEAFF
- TRBJ2-7 TRBV4-3 TRBD2 TGCGCCAGCAGCCATTCTAGCGGGCCTTCCTACGAGCAGTACTTC CASSHSSGPSYEQYF
few TRBJ1-4 TRBV15 TRBD1 TGTGCCACCAGCAGCCACAGGGGTGCAACTAATGAAAAACTGTTTTTT CATSSHRGATNEKLFF
- TRBJ2-7 TRBV28 - TGTGCCAGCAGCCTAGCAAGAACGAACCCCCGGGACCCGACGGGGGAGCAGTACTTC CASSLARTNPRDPTGEQYF
- TRBJ1-6 TRBV4-3 - TGCGCCAGCAGCCAAGACCCTAGCAGGGGCCTCCACTTT CASSQDPSRGLHF
- TRBJ1-1 TRBV20-1 TRBD1 TGCAGTGTTCCAACAGGGGGGGCGTCTTTCTTT CSVPTGGASFF
- TRBJ2-3 TRBV6-5 - TGTGCCAGCAGGGACGGCACAGATACGCAGTATTTT CASRDGTDTQYF
few TRBJ1-5 TRBV20-1 - TGCAGTGCTCAGGGTGGGGGCAATCAGCCCCAGCATTTT CSAQGGGNQPQHF
- TRBJ2-3 TRBV2 - TGTGCCAGCAGTGTATCTTCTAGCACAGATACGCAGTATTTT CASSVSSSTDTQYF
few TRBJ2-4 TRBV7-2 - TGTGCCAGCAGCTGGGTGGGGGGCATTCAGTACTTC CASSWVGGIQYF
few TRBJ2-1 TRBV29-1 TRBD2 TGCAGTGGACTAGCGGGAAGGTATCAGTTCTTC CSGLAGRYQFF
few TRBJ2-5 TRBV7-2 TRBD2 TGTGCCAGCAGCTTTCAAGCGGGACAAGAGACCCAGTACTTC CASSFQAGQETQYF
- TRBJ2-2 TRBV20-1 - TGCAGTGCTAGAGCCCTGGGGGGGCTTAACACCGGGGAGCTGTTTTTT CSARALGGLNTGELFF
- TRBJ2-6 TRBV7-3 - TGTGCCAGCAGCAGCTCGCTTGGGGCCAACGTCCTGACTTTC CASSSSLGANVLTF